This is a list of T cell receptor beta chains from one sample in a study of blood T cell repertoires in COVID-19. Only in-frame clones appear in the TCRdb table, and some are missing; sequencing was by immunoSEQ multiplex PCR. The sample includes roughly 100,000 clones, roughly 90% of them seen just once. Sequencing input: peripheral blood. The receptor set was obtained from a woman aged 55-75 years with acute or convalescent COVID-19. CDR3s include the opening cysteine and the closing phenylalanine or tryptophan. Fields, in order: D gene, J gene, V gene, clone size, CDR3 DNA, CDR3 protein. A D gene is named only where the DNA matches it firmly. Part of the rows lack a size; the others show once, few, many or a class for expanded clones.

>-|TRBJ1-2|TRBV5-1|-
TGCGCCAGCAGCCCCGGATCGGGAAGGGCTGGCTACACCTTC
CASSPGSGRAGYTF
>-|TRBJ1-5|TRBV28|-
TGTGCCAGCAGTCAAAATCAGCCCCAGCATTTT
CASSQNQPQHF
>-|TRBJ1-1|TRBV19|-
TGTGCCAGTACCTTAATCGCAGGGGACACTGAAGCTTTCTTT
CASTLIAGDTEAFF
>-|TRBJ1-2|TRBV19|-
TGTGCCAGTAGTCTTCTGGGGAGAGCTAACTATGGCTACACCTTC
CASSLLGRANYGYTF
>-|TRBJ1-2|TRBV7-8|-
TGTGCCAGCAGCTTAGCGGGGGGGGTAGGCTACACCTTC
CASSLAGGVGYTF
>TRBD2|TRBJ2-1|TRBV11-1|once
TGTGCCAGCAGCCCGTGGGGGACTAGCCAGTATGAGCAGTTCTTC
CASSPWGTSQYEQFF
>-|TRBJ1-5|TRBV19|-
TGTGCCAGTAGCCGGGAGTATAGCAATCAGCCCCAGCATTTT
CASSREYSNQPQHF
>-|TRBJ1-3|TRBV29-1|-
TGCAGCGTGGGGGAGGGAGCTGGAAACACCATATATTTT
CSVGEGAGNTIYF
>-|TRBJ2-3|TRBV2|once
TGTGCCAGCAACTCCCGCAGGGGGGTCACAGATACGCAGTATTTT
CASNSRRGVTDTQYF
>-|TRBJ2-1|TRBV3-1/TRBV3-2|-
TGTGCCAGCAGCCAAGATTCCTCCGGCGGTGAGCAGTTCTTC
CASSQDSSGGEQFF
>-|TRBJ1-1|TRBV5-1|once
TGCGCCAGCAGCTTGGGGGAGGGGCTGAACACTGAAGCTTTCTTT
CASSLGEGLNTEAFF
>TRBD1|TRBJ2-4|TRBV2|-
TGTGCCAGCAGCCAACAGGGGGGCAAAAACATTCAGTACTTC
CASSQQGGKNIQYF
>-|TRBJ2-1|TRBV9|-
TGTGCCAGCAGCGTAGAGAGCGGCCTCGATGAGCAGTTCTTC
CASSVESGLDEQFF
>-|TRBJ2-5|TRBV18|-
TGTGCCAGCTCACCCCCGACTAGTCCGGAGACCCAGTACTTC
CASSPPTSPETQYF
>-|TRBJ2-7|TRBV28|few
TGTGCCAGCAGTTTTGGAGTCGGGTCGGTGGCATACGAGCAGTACTTC
CASSFGVGSVAYEQYF
>-|TRBJ1-1|TRBV6-5|-
TGTGCCAGCAGTTACGGGGCAATGAACACTGAAGCTTTCTTT
CASSYGAMNTEAFF
>TRBD1|TRBJ1-3|TRBV2|-
TGTGCCAGCAGTCGCGGGACAGGGGGATTTGGAAACACCATATATTTT
CASSRGTGGFGNTIYF
>-|TRBJ2-5|TRBV29-1|-
TGCAGCGTTGCTAGGGGCGGAGAGACCCAGTACTTC
CSVARGGETQYF
>-|TRBJ1-2|TRBV19|-
TGTGCCAGTAGTAGTTTTGGGGACTTAAAAAACGGCTACACCTTC
CASSSFGDLKNGYTF
>TRBD2|TRBJ2-5|TRBV19|few
TGTGCCAGTAGTGAGAGCGGGAGGCCCCCTGAGACCCAGTACTTC
CASSESGRPPETQYF
>-|TRBJ1-1|TRBV12-3/TRBV12-4|-
TGTGCCAGCAGTTTCTGGGGCGGGGGGGTGGCTTTCTTT
CASSFWGGGVAFF
>-|TRBJ2-2|TRBV2|-
TGTGCCAGCGCTGTCGGTTCGAACACCGGGGAGCTGTTTTTT
CASAVGSNTGELFF
>TRBD1|TRBJ1-5|TRBV2|-
TGTGCCAGCAGTACAGGGGATCAGCCCCAGCATTTT
CASSTGDQPQHF
>TRBD2|TRBJ2-3|TRBV5-4|-
TGTGCCAGCAGTCTAGCGGGAGCAGATACGCAGTATTTT
CASSLAGADTQYF
>TRBD2|TRBJ2-5|TRBV4-1|-
TGCGCCAGCAGCCAAGTACTACTAGCGGGAGGGAGACAAGAGACCCAGTACTTC
CASSQVLLAGGRQETQYF
>-|TRBJ2-2|TRBV18|-
TGTGCCAGCTCACCATTGGGGACATCGAACACCGGGGAGCTGTTTTTT
CASSPLGTSNTGELFF
>-|TRBJ1-1|TRBV12-3/TRBV12-4|-
TGTGCCAGCCAAAGGGGGGGTAGCACTGAAGCTTTCTTT
CASQRGGSTEAFF
>TRBD1|TRBJ2-2|TRBV24-1|-
TGTGCCACCAGTTCCCTCCTGGGGACAGGCAACACCGGGGAGCTGTTTTTT
CATSSLLGTGNTGELFF
>TRBD1|TRBJ1-2|TRBV15|-
TGTGCCACCAGCGGGGGACAGGGAATGGACTATGGCTACACCTTC
CATSGGQGMDYGYTF
>-|TRBJ2-3|TRBV15|-
TGTGCCACCAGCAGAGTGGCGGGAAGCACAGATACGCAGTATTTT
CATSRVAGSTDTQYF
>TRBD1|TRBJ1-1|TRBV5-1|-
TGCGCCAGCAGCCTCCGGGACAGGGGGCTCAGCACTGAAGCTTTCTTT
CASSLRDRGLSTEAFF
>-|TRBJ1-1|TRBV27|-
TGTGCCAGCAGTCCGGCTCAGGGGCGGGTTAACACTGAAGCTTTCTTT
CASSPAQGRVNTEAFF
>-|TRBJ2-1|TRBV12-3/TRBV12-4|-
TGTGCCAGCAGTTTCGATGAGCAGTTCTTC
CASSFDEQFF
>TRBD2|TRBJ2-1|TRBV28|-
TGTGCCAGCGGTAGGCGGGAGGTCTACAATGAGCAGTTCTTC
CASGRREVYNEQFF
>-|TRBJ2-1|TRBV11-3|-
TGTGCCAGCAGCTTAGGGCTAGTTTTCAGTGAGCAGTTCTTC
CASSLGLVFSEQFF
>-|TRBJ1-3|TRBV9|-
TGTGCCAGCAGCGAGACATCACTCTCTGGAAACACCATATATTTT
CASSETSLSGNTIYF